The entry below describes one T cell receptor (beta chain). Its antigen is unknown. The junction and the germline gene differ at one end; a read error may be behind it. Assay: immunoSEQ multiplex PCR; the TCRdb copy retains only in-frame clones and omits some. The sample consists of 20,000 to 25,000 clones, over 60% of them appearing once. The data stem from a study of PD-1 blockade in classical Hodgkin lymphoma. The study's findings and limits: For complete responders, baseline diversity was comparable to that of newly diagnosed patients. Those starting nivolumab under 1 year post-ASCT were excluded. Only CD4+ TCR diversity, not CD8+, had risen significantly by C4D1. It was reported that newly diagnosed patients had less baseline TCR diversity than healthy donors.

Noted time point: cycle 4 day 1 (C4D1), after 6 weeks of nivolumab. All patients relapsed after autologous stem cell transplantation, and brentuximab vedotin exposure varied. Sequencing was performed on peripheral blood mononuclear cells (PBMCs), taken before the fourth cycle of nivolumab. The origin of this receptor is a human donor with classical Hodgkin lymphoma.

CDR3 DNA sequence: TGCGCCAGCAGCCAAGAGCCCGGATTCACTAGCGCCGAGCAGTACTTC. It encodes CASSQEPGFTSAEQYF. This chain uses TRBV7-9 with TRBJ2-7; TRBD2 aligns across 7 bases. Germline V gene lookup returns CDR1 SEHNR and CDR2 FQNEAQ (reference sequence). The CDR3 totals 16 residues.